The 29 T cell receptor beta chains below come from one sample, sequenced in a study of CD8 T cells in acute hepatitis C reinfection. The time point is: at least 347 days after estimated infection, following spontaneous clearance. Hepatitis C virus-specific T cells were sequenced directly ex vivo without in vitro expansion. Study observations and caveats: Overrepresentation in the naive pool did not explain the preferential TRBV04 and TRBV06 usage seen in all groups.

Using immunoSEQ multiplex PCR, the repertoire was profiled, and TCRdb retains in-frame clones only, with some absent. The sample contains approximately 220 clones, about 79% of which appear only once. Specimen: HCV NS3-1073 tetramer-sorted CD8+ T cells from PBMCs, collected at follow-up. Receptors originate from a young woman who spontaneously cleared hepatitis C infection.

This chain joins TRBV4-3 and TRBJ2-2, with 11 positions matching TRBD2. The junction had 6 bases not matched to a gene; V was cut back by 3 bases and J by 0 bases. The CDR3 is made up of 18 amino acids. CDR1 is LGHNA and CDR2 is YSLEER in the germline V gene. The CDR3 DNA follows: TGCGCCAGCAGCCACGAACCTAGCGGGAGGACGAACACCGGGGAGCTGTTTTTT. This encodes CASSHEPSGRTNTGELFF.

The chain joins TRBV4-3 to TRBJ2-3, with TRBD2 matching 10 bases. This CDR3 is 19 amino acids long. CDR1 and CDR2 from the germline V gene are LGHNA and YSLEER. V lost 0 bases to trimming and J lost 5 bases; unmatched junction nucleotides: 14. The CDR3 here is CASSQEVPSAAGGGDTQYF. CDR3 nucleotides: TGCGCCAGCAGCCAAGAAGTCCCTAGCGCAGCGGGAGGGGGAGATACGCAGTATTTT.

This chain links TRBV10-3 with TRBJ2-2; D remains ambiguous. Germline V gene sequence: CDR1 ENHRY, CDR2 SYGVKD. V was clipped by 4 bases and J by 5 bases, with 8 bases between them. The CDR3 totals 13 residues. CDR3 sequence reads: CAISVPGTGELFF. CDR3 sequence (DNA): TGTGCCATCAGTGTACCCGGAACCGGGGAGCTGTTTTTT.

This clone showed up just once. The rearrangement joins TRBV1 to TRBJ2-6; the table's D call of TRBD1 was not tested on the DNA. TRBV1 is shown as a pseudogene. CDR3 length: 16 residues. CDR3 in DNA: TGCACCAGCAGCCCGTGTGCACAAAGTCGGGCCAACGTCCTGACTTTC. Protein sequence: CTSSPCAQSRANVLTF.

The chain recombines TRBV4-2 with TRBJ2-7; D remains ambiguous. Germline values: CDR1 LGHNA, CDR2 YNFKEQ. The CDR3 has 16 amino acids. Trimming removed 0 bases from V and 6 bases from J, with 18 bases in between. CDR3 amino acids: CASSQEQSTAWGEQYF. The DNA of the CDR3 is TGTGCCAGCAGCCAAGAACAGTCCACAGCGTGGGGCGAGCAGTACTTC.

This sequence joins TRBV4-1 and TRBJ2-7, with TRBD2 identical over 10 bases. This CDR3 is 19 amino acids long. V lost 0 bases to trimming and J lost 5 bases; unmatched junction nucleotides: 16. Germline loops: CDR1 MGHRA, CDR2 YSYEKL. This CDR3 reads CASSQDGASGSPDLHEQYF. The CDR3 DNA follows: TGCGCCAGCAGCCAAGATGGCGCTAGCGGGAGCCCAGACCTCCACGAGCAGTACTTC.

The chain employs TRBV4-2 and TRBJ2-2; 8 positions match TRBD1. Per the germline V gene, CDR1 is LGHNA and CDR2 is YNFKEQ. Trimming cost V 0 bases and J 2 bases; bases outside gene matches: 5. This CDR3 has 17 amino acids. CDR3 residues: CASSQETGDINTGELFF. The CDR3 DNA is TGTGCCAGCAGCCAAGAGACAGGGGACATTAACACCGGGGAGCTGTTTTTT.

This chain links TRBV1 with TRBJ2-6; the table calls TRBD1, which could not be checked here. TRBV1 is marked as a pseudogene. The CDR3 runs 15 residues. This CDR3 is CTSSQEQSRANVLTF. CDR3 bases: TGCACCAGCAGTCAGGAACAAAGTCGGGCCAACGTCCTGACTTTC.

On this clone itself: The same CDR3 arises from other DNA sequences in this sample as well. V is TRBV5-4 and J is TRBJ2-7; 8 nucleotides align to TRBD2. CDR1 is SGHNT, CDR2 YYREEE, per germline (reference sequence). V lost 2 bases to trimming and J lost 6 bases; unmatched junction nucleotides: 7. The CDR3 extends over 14 amino acids. The CDR3: CASSFPGRVGEQYF. The CDR3 bases are TGTGCCAGCAGCTTCCCCGGGAGGGTAGGCGAGCAGTACTTC. Based on the CDR3 plus reference TRBV5-4 and TRBJ2-7, the full variable domain is ETGVTQSPTHLIKTRGQQVTLRCSSQSGHNTVSWYQQALGQGPQFIFQYYREEENGRGNFPPRFSGLQFPNYSSELNVNALELDDSALYLCASSFPGRVGEQYFGPGTRLTVT.

V and J are TRBV29-1 and TRBJ2-2; 7 bases fit TRBD1. V gave up 7 bases and J gave up 8 bases; unmatched junction bases: 10. This CDR3 contains 13 residues. CDR1 and CDR2 (germline): SQVTM, ANQGSEA. Here the CDR3 reads CSGTGANPGELFF. CDR3 coding DNA: TGCAGCGGTACAGGGGCTAATCCGGGGGAGCTGTTTTTT.

CDR3 in amino acids: CASSTGGKRAGGLYNEQFF. DNA of the CDR3: TGTGCCAGCAGTACAGGGGGCAAGAGAGCGGGAGGGCTCTACAATGAGCAGTTCTTC. This chain links TRBV27 with TRBJ2-1, with a weak D call TRBD2 (10 bases). CDR3 length equals 19 residues. Germline CDR1 and CDR2: MNHEY and SMNVEV (reference sequence). V was pared by 5 bases and J by 3 bases, with 26 bases between.

The DNA of the CDR3 is TGTGCCAGCAGTAGGCTACATTGGCATCATCAGCCCCAGCATTTT. Amino acids: CASSRLHWHHQPQHF. V gene TRBV21-1 combines with J gene TRBJ1-5. TRBV21-1 is flagged as a pseudogene. The CDR3 totals 15 residues.

This clone was seen a few times. The chain couples TRBV28 to TRBJ2-5; D gene ambiguous. The V end was cut by 4 bases, the J end by 3 bases, with 12 bases between. There are 14 residues in the CDR3. CDR1 is MDHEN and CDR2 is SYDVKM in the germline V gene. The CDR3 sequence is CASSWARHEETQYF. The CDR3 DNA reads as TGTGCCAGCAGTTGGGCAAGACATGAAGAGACCCAGTACTTC.

This chain joins TRBV10-2 and TRBJ2-1; unclear D gene. The germline CDR1 and CDR2 sequences are WSHSY and SAAADI. CDR3 length: 13 amino acids. V shed 4 bases and J shed 8 bases, with 12 bases lying between them. The CDR3 DNA is TGCGCCAGCAGTGTATTACTAATCGATGAGCAGTTCTTC. As protein: CASSVLLIDEQFF.

This clone was detected a few times. The chain recombines TRBV7-3 with TRBJ2-1, with a possible D match to TRBD2 (6 bases). Germline V gene sequence: CDR1 SGHTA, CDR2 FQGTGA. CDR3 length equals 17 residues. V gave up 1 base and J gave up 8 bases, with 21 bases separating them. This CDR3 is CASSLIPAGTANDEQFF. CDR3 coding DNA: TGTGCCAGCAGCTTAATACCGGCGGGAACCGCGAACGATGAGCAGTTCTTC.

The chain couples TRBV7-2 to TRBJ2-5, with TRBD2 matching over 13 bases. CDR3 length equals 17 residues. CDR1 and CDR2 (germline): SGHTA, FQGNSA. The V and J ends lost 1 base and 0 bases, in that order; junction bases with no gene match: 2. CDR3 in DNA: TGTGCCAGCAGCTTAGTGACTAGCGGGGGGTACCAAGAGACCCAGTACTTC. Protein product: CASSLVTSGGYQETQYF.

This rearrangement joins TRBV29-1 to TRBJ2-1; 13 bases agree with TRBD2. Losses at the gene ends were 6 bases for V and 5 bases for J; bases not matched to a gene: 7. The CDR3 is 15 residues long. Germline values: CDR1 SQVTM, CDR2 ANQGSEA. CDR3 amino acids: CSVPSLAGGNNEQFF. The CDR3 bases are TGCAGCGTACCTTCACTAGCGGGAGGGAACAATGAGCAGTTCTTC.

The chain employs TRBV2 and TRBJ2-5, with 10 bases lining up with TRBD1. Germline CDR1 and CDR2: SNHLY and FYNNEI. Trimming took 3 bases from V and 2 from J; bases not matched to a gene: 9. The CDR3 covers 17 residues. CDR3 nucleotide sequence: TGTGCCAGCAGTGAGTTGCCCGGGACAGGGGTTCAAGAGACCCAGTACTTC. Residues: CASSELPGTGVQETQYF.

This clone was picked up a small number of times. The rearrangement joins TRBV29-1 to TRBJ2-1; 16 bases line up with TRBD2. The V gene end was trimmed by 2 bases and the J gene end by 12 bases; junction bases not matched to a gene: 19. CDR1 SQVTM and CDR2 ANQGSEA come from the germline V gene. CDR3 length equals 19 residues. For the CDR3, the DNA is TGCAGCGTTGAAACCCCGGGACTAGCGGGAGGGCCTCTTGAGTCCGGGCAGTTCTTC. Residues: CSVETPGLAGGPLESGQFF.

Regarding this clone: The same CDR3 also results from other DNA sequences found in this sample. The chain is built from TRBV7-2 and TRBJ2-1; unclear D gene. This CDR3 contains 14 residues. Germline CDR1 is SGHTA and CDR2 is FQGNSA. Trimming pared 2 bases from V and 5 bases from J, leaving 10 bases between. CDR3 nucleotide sequence: TGTGCCAGCAGCTTACTAGGTGGAAACAATGAGCAGTTCTTC. This translates into CASSLLGGNNEQFF.

V and J are TRBV7-7 and TRBJ2-6; no reliable D call. Per the germline V gene, CDR1 is SSHAT and CDR2 is FNYEAQ (reference sequence). The length of the CDR3 is 18 residues. V dropped 5 bases and J dropped 5 bases, with 22 bases sitting between them. The chain's CDR3 is CASSNVIVPQSRANVLTF. CDR3 nucleotide sequence: TGTGCCAGCAGCAACGTGATAGTGCCACAAAGTCGGGCCAACGTCCTGACTTTC.

Note on this clone: In the same sample, other DNA sequences code for this CDR3. This chain connects TRBV5-6 to TRBJ1-1, with a possible D match to TRBD1 (6 bases). The germline gives CDR1 SGHDT, CDR2 YYEEEE. This CDR3 is built from 13 residues. V dropped 5 bases and J dropped 1 base, with 9 bases sitting between them. The CDR3 spells CASRPGENTEAFF. CDR3 DNA: TGTGCCAGCAGGCCAGGGGAGAACACTGAAGCTTTCTTT.

This chain links TRBV4-2 with TRBJ2-7, with 7 bases that match TRBD2. In germline, CDR1 is LGHNA, CDR2 YNFKEQ. CDR3 length equals 20 residues. The V gene end was trimmed by 0 bases and the J gene end by 3 bases; junction bases not matched to a gene: 20. In DNA form, the CDR3 reads TGTGCCAGCAGCCAAGATGGCGGGCCTAGCGGCGATCCGACACGCTACGAGCAGTACTTC. Translation: CASSQDGGPSGDPTRYEQYF.

The J gene is TRBJ2-3, the V gene TRBV28, with 10 bases that match TRBD2. The CDR3 consists of 18 residues. Germline V gene sequence: CDR1 MDHEN, CDR2 SYDVKM. Losses at the gene ends were 2 bases for V and 2 bases for J; bases not matched to a gene: 10. CDR3: CASSLVASGSPDTDTQYF. Written as DNA, the CDR3 is TGTGCCAGCAGTTTAGTCGCTAGCGGGAGTCCTGACACAGATACGCAGTATTTT.

The J gene is TRBJ1-1, the V gene TRBV19; D gene unclear. This CDR3 is 17 amino acids long. Trimming stripped 4 bases from V and 0 bases from J, with 18 bases between. CDR1 LNHDA and CDR2 SQIVND come from the germline V gene (reference sequence). The CDR3 loop is CASSTPEAQYMNTEAFF. The CDR3 DNA follows: TGTGCCAGTAGTACCCCGGAAGCACAGTACATGAACACTGAAGCTTTCTTT.

This clone is labeled hyperexpanded. The chain is built from TRBV5-4 and TRBJ2-1, with TRBD2 identical over 14 bases. The germline V gene has CDR1 SGHNT and CDR2 YYREEE (reference sequence). CDR3 length: 19 amino acids. V lost 0 bases to trimming and J lost 6 bases; unmatched junction nucleotides: 11. CDR3 nucleotides: TGTGCCAGCAGCTTGGAAGGGACTAGCGGGAGCCCGGACCTCAATGAGCAGTTCTTC. Encoded protein: CASSLEGTSGSPDLNEQFF.

This clone was detected only a few times. V usage is TRBV6-5 and J usage is TRBJ2-7; TRBD1 or TRBD2 may be the D gene (5 bases each). Germline V CDR1 and CDR2: MNHEY, SVGAGI. Trimming left V 4 bases short and J 7 bases short, with 14 bases between. The CDR3 is 13 amino acids. CDR3 region: CASSSGRGWEQYF. The CDR3 nucleotides read TGTGCCAGCAGTTCGGGGCGCGGGTGGGAGCAGTACTTC.

V gene TRBV19 combines with J gene TRBJ2-2; D is possibly TRBD2 (5 bases). Germline CDR1 reads LNHDA; CDR2 reads SQIVND (reference sequence). Trimming took 7 bases from V and 4 from J, leaving 10 bases between them. The CDR3 contains 13 residues. The CDR3 nucleotides are TGTGCCAGTATCCTTGCGGGCACCGGGGAGCTGTTTTTT. As protein: CASILAGTGELFF. Supplemented by reference TRBV19 and TRBJ2-2, the full variable domain reads DGGITQSPKYLFRKEGQNVTLSCEQNLNHDAMYWYRQDPGQGLRLIYYSQIVNDFQKGDIAEGYSVSREKKESFPLTVTSAQKNPTAFYLCASILAGTGELFFGEGSRLTVL.

V and J are TRBV28 and TRBJ2-6, with 9 bases matching TRBD1. V dropped 6 bases and J dropped 10; count of bases not matched to a gene: 4. CDR1 and CDR2 from the germline V gene are MDHEN and SYDVKM. The CDR3 covers 13 residues. This CDR3 reads CASSTGQGNVLTF. In DNA, the CDR3 is TGTGCCAGCAGCACCGGACAGGGGAACGTCCTGACTTTC.